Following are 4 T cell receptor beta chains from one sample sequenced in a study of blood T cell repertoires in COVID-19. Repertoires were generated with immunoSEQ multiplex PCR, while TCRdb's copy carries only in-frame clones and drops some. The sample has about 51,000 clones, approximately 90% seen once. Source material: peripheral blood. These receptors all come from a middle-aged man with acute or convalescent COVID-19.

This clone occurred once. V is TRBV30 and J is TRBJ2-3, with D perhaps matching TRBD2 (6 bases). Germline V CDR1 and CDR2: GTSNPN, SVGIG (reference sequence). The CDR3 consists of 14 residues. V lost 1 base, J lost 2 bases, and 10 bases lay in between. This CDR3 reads CAWSGLGSTDTQYF. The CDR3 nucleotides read TGTGCCTGGAGTGGACTAGGATCCACAGATACGCAGTATTTT.

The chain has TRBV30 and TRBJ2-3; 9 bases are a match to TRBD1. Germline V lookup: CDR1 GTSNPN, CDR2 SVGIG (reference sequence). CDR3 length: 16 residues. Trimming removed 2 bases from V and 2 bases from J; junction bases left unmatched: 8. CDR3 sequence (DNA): TGTGCCTGGAGTTTACGCGGGACAGGGTACACAGATACGCAGTATTTT. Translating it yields CAWSLRGTGYTDTQYF.

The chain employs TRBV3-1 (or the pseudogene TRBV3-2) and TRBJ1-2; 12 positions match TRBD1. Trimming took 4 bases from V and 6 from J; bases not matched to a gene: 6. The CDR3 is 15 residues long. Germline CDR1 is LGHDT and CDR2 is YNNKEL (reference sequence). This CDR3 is CASSLRDRGRDGYTF. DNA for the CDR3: TGTGCCAGCAGCCTACGGGACAGGGGGCGAGATGGCTACACCTTC.

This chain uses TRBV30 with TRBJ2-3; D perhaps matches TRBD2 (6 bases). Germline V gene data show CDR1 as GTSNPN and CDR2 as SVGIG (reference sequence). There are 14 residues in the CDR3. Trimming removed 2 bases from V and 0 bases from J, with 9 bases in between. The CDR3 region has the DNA TGTGCCTGGAGTTGGAGGGCCAGCACAGATACGCAGTATTTT. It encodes CAWSWRASTDTQYF.